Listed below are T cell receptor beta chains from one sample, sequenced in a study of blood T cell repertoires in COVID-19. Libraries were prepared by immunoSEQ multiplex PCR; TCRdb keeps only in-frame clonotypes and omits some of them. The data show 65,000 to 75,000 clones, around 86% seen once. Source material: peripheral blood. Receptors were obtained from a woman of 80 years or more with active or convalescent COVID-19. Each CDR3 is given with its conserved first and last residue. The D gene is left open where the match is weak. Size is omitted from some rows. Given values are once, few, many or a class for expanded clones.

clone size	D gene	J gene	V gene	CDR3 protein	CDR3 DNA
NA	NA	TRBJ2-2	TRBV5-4	CASSLASANTGELFF	TGTGCCAGCAGCTTGGCGTCAGCGAACACCGGGGAGCTGTTTTTT
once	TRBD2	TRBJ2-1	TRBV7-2	CASSRLALANEQFF	TGTGCCAGCAGTAGACTAGCTCTGGCCAATGAGCAGTTCTTC
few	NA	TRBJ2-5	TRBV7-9	CASSPLETQYF	TGTGCCAGCAGCCCCCTGGAGACCCAGTACTTC
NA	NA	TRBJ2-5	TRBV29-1	CSVVAGARETQYF	TGCAGCGTTGTGGCAGGGGCCAGAGAGACCCAGTACTTC
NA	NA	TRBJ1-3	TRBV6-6	CASPITREGNTIYF	TGTGCCAGCCCGATAACCCGGGAGGGAAACACCATATATTTT
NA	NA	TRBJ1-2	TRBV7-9	CASSRTEGTYGYTF	TGTGCCAGCAGCCGGACAGAGGGGACCTATGGCTACACCTTC
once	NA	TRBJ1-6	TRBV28	CASKGSETPYNSPLHF	TGTGCCAGCAAGGGGTCCGAGACCCCCTATAATTCACCCCTCCACTTT
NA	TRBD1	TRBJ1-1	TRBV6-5	CASSTRDREAFF	TGTGCCAGCAGTACCCGGGACAGGGAAGCTTTCTTT
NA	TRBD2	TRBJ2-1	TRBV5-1	CASSLERGGVDEQFF	TGCGCCAGCAGCTTGGAGCGGGGGGGCGTAGATGAGCAGTTCTTC
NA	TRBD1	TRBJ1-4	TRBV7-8	CASSLWTGQLFF	TGTGCCAGCAGCCTGTGGACAGGGCAACTGTTTTTT
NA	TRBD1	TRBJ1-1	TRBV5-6	CASSSRGTGGTEAFF	TGTGCCAGCAGCTCCAGGGGGACAGGGGGAACTGAAGCTTTCTTT
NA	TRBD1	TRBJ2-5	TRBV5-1	CASSSLQGRGETQYF	TGCGCCAGCAGCTCGCTACAGGGGCGAGGGGAGACCCAGTACTTC
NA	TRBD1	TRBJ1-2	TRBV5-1	CASNAWTGGNNYGYTF	TGCGCCAGCAACGCGTGGACAGGGGGAAATAACTATGGCTACACCTTC
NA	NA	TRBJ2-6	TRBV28	CASSLSGSGANVLTF	TGTGCCAGCAGTTTATCAGGGTCTGGGGCCAACGTCCTGACTTTC
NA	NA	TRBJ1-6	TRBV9	CASSHRRTVGNSPLHF	TGTGCCAGCAGCCACCGGAGGACAGTCGGTAATTCACCCCTCCACTTT
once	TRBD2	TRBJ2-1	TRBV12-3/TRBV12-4	CASSTGGEQFF	TGTGCCAGCAGTACGGGGGGAGAGCAGTTCTTC
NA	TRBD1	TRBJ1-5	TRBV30	CAWSAGTAAQPQHF	TGTGCCTGGAGTGCCGGGACAGCCGCTCAGCCCCAGCATTTT
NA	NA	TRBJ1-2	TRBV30	CAWSKEPGTNYGYTF	TGTGCCTGGAGTAAGGAGCCAGGGACAAACTATGGCTACACCTTC
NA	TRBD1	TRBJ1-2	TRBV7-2	CASSSRQGAMDGYTF	TGTGCCAGCAGCTCCCGACAGGGGGCCATGGATGGCTACACCTTC
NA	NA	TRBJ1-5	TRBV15	CATSRGGFVLGSNQPQHF	TGTGCCACCAGCAGAGGAGGCTTCGTGCTGGGTAGCAATCAGCCCCAGCATTTT
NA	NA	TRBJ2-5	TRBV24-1	CATSDSETQYF	TGTGCCACCAGTGATTCTGAGACCCAGTACTTC
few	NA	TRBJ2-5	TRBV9	CASSTFGGEIQETQYF	TGTGCCAGCAGCACCTTCGGAGGGGAAATACAAGAGACCCAGTACTTC
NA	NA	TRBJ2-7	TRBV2	CASRGIRGAHEQYF	TGTGCCAGCAGAGGAATCCGGGGGGCCCACGAGCAGTACTTC
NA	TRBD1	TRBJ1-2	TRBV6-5	CASRRQQGARYGYTF	TGTGCCAGCAGACGCCAACAGGGGGCCAGATATGGCTACACCTTC
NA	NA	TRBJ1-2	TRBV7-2	CASSPSRDSFWDTF	TGTGCCAGCAGCCCCAGCAGGGATTCTTTTTGGGACACCTTC
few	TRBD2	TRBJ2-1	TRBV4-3	CASSRAGGVGNEQFF	TGCGCCAGCAGCCGAGCGGGGGGAGTGGGCAATGAGCAGTTCTTC
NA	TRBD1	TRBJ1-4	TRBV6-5	CASSYSAGGEKLFF	TGTGCCAGCAGTTACTCCGCAGGGGGTGAAAAACTGTTTTTT
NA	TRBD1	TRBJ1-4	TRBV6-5	CASRLTGVGNEKLFF	TGTGCCAGCAGGCTAACAGGGGTGGGGAACGAAAAACTGTTTTTT
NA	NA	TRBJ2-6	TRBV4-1	CASSRLAGANVLTF	TGCGCCAGCAGCCGACTAGCTGGGGCCAACGTCCTGACTTTC
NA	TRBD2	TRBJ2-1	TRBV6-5	CASSYSRAGGPNEQFF	TGTGCCAGCAGTTACTCGAGGGCGGGGGGGCCCAATGAGCAGTTCTTC
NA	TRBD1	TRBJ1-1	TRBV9	CASSPWTGPVNTEAFF	TGTGCCAGCAGCCCTTGGACAGGGCCGGTGAACACTGAAGCTTTCTTT
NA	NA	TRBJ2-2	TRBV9	CASSVAPSGYTGELFF	TGTGCCAGCAGCGTAGCTCCTAGTGGTTACACCGGGGAGCTGTTTTTT
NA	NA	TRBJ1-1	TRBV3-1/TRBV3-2	CASSPSGAMNTEAFF	TGTGCCAGCAGTCCAAGTGGGGCTATGAACACTGAAGCTTTCTTT
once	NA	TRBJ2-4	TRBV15	CATSRRGPENIQYF	TGTGCCACCAGCAGACGAGGGCCCGAAAACATTCAGTACTTC
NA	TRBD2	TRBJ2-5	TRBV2	CASSKLTSEETQYF	TGTGCCAGCAGCAAACTCACTAGCGAAGAGACCCAGTACTTC